This TCR beta chain was captured in a study of shared clonotypes between healthy human individuals (TCRdb year 2020). For the study in its entirety: A few men and two women, aged 18 to 49 years, made up the cohort. For each donor, CD4 naive and CD4 memory were each run on three plates, CD8 naive on two plates, and CD8 memory on one plate. Blood TCR repertoires of about five healthy adults were deeply sequenced to estimate repertoire size and the extent of clonotype sharing between individuals. Each donor's leukapheresis produced roughly between roughly 0.94 and 9.5 billion PBMCs. Libraries were prepared and TCR repertoires were sequenced by different laboratories using diverse techniques, in order to increase sequencing depth and limit assay-specific biases. Summary of the overall study and its limitations: Because the study included a small number of donors, the genetic and exposure-history diversity represented was limited. When a few donors were compared, the shared fraction of clonotypes was 5% to 6.5% for naive CD4, approximately 3.5% for naive CD8, more than 2% for memory CD4, and less than 0.5% for memory CD8. Compared with non-shared clonotypes, clonotypes shared by all four sorted-subset donors had higher generation probabilities. Incomplete sequencing was indicated by rarefaction of sorted-subset datasets, despite the large sequencing depth. Based on pairwise subsampling, the degree of clonotype sharing among donors was expected to be affected by sequencing depth. Larger estimated clonotype richness was generally found for naive subsets than for memory subsets. Only blood was sampled, and tissue TCR repertoires likely differ from those in blood.

Donors were healthy HIV-negative adults with no recently reported acute infections or vaccinations. Only Caucasian adults living in Nashville, Tennessee, USA were represented among the donors. Magnetic negative selection was used to enrich CD4+ T cells, after which naive cells were positively selected on CD45RA and the negative fraction became the memory subset. Blood was collected by leukapheresis, and PBMCs were isolated by Ficoll-Histopaque density gradient centrifugation and then cryopreserved in liquid nitrogen vapor phase. Analytical flow cytometry was used to check the purity and quantity of every magnetically sorted T cell population. Genomic DNA was isolated from each sorted fraction and quantified by UV absorbance on a Nanodrop 2000c. V and J lose 1 base and 4 bases, and a span of 8 bases separates them. The CDR3 sequence holds 14 residues, the cysteine and phenylalanine included. The sequence is cut down to CDR3 DNA, 42 bases in frame from base 1. Sequences SGHRS (CDR1) and YFSETQ (CDR2) are obtained from the germline V gene.

A single count supports this clone. Its specific antigen is unknown. Qualities for individual bases were not recorded, and no much larger clone is one base off. At the DNA level, this CDR3 is encoded by other sequences in the same sample as well. TCR CDR3 regions were amplified from genomic DNA by multiplex PCR using the deep immunoSEQ assay. For each cell subset, the extracted genomic DNA was distributed evenly across all wells of several immunoSEQ 96-well plates, and each plate served as one replicate. Each replicate PCR for sorted subsets received around 200 ng genomic DNA, equal to about 30,000 T cell genomes. Purified libraries were quantified with a Qubit 3.0 fluorometer, sized on a Bioanalyzer 2100, and re-quantified with the KAPA Library Quantification kit. Every immunoSEQ 96-well plate was sequenced on a dedicated single-read 150-cycle Illumina NextSeq 550 flow cell. On the authors' methods: Because only junctional sequences without quality scores were contained in the immunoSEQ output, filtering matching that applied to full-length reads could not be performed. To assign V/J genes and CDR3, sequences were annotated against IMGT germline references using PyIR, a Python wrapper for IgBLAST v1.9. Any read was removed if the V/J assignment was weak (E-value above 1e-6), the CDR3 was missing, or the read contained stop codons, out-of-frame junctions, or ambiguous translated residues. V3J clonotypes were defined as sequences sharing the same inferred V gene, J gene, and CDR3 amino acid sequence. Percentage overlap between repertoires was computed as shared unique clonotypes divided by the size of the smaller repertoire. Richness of each repertoire was evaluated using RTK rarefaction, the Chao1 estimator, and Recon v2.1 estimates of unobserved clonotypes. Generation probabilities for all TCRbeta clonotypes obtained by the gDNA method from four donors were computed using OLGA. As stored in TCRdb, this immuneACCESS dataset retains in-frame rearrangements with V and J assigned. A fraction of the clones does not appear; measured against another copy, unresolved V genes explain less than half of the discrepancy, and the remainder lacks a known reason. For V, J and clone size, that table is used; D and trimming come from the DNA. Here the sample has approximately 2,000,000 clones; 92% occur a single time. The ten largest clonotypes hold 0.3% to 0.4% of the sample.

This clonotype was obtained from a young man in good health. Some clones in this sample may be carry-over from other donors' samples. The V and J segments used are TRBV5-1 and TRBJ1-4; the D gene is perhaps TRBD1, on 5 matching bases. The sample was naive CD4+ T cells from PBMCs. Interpreted using the paper, the cell subset or site label stands for: CD45RA+ positively selected. The DNA sequence follows: TGCGCCAGCAGCTTGCAGGGCTATAATGAAAAACTGTTTTTT. It codes for CASSLQGYNEKLFF.